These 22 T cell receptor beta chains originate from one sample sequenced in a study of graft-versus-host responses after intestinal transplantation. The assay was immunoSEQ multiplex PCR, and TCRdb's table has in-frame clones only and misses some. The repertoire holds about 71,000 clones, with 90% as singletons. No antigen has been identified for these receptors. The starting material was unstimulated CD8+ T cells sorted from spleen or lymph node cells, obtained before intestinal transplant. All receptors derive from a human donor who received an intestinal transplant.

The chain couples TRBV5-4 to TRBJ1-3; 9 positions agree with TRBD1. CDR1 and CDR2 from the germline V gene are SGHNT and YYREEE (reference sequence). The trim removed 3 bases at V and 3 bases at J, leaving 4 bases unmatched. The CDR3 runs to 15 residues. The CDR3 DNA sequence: TGTGCCAGCAGCTCAGACAGGGGGAATGGAAACACCATATATTTT. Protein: CASSSDRGNGNTIYF.

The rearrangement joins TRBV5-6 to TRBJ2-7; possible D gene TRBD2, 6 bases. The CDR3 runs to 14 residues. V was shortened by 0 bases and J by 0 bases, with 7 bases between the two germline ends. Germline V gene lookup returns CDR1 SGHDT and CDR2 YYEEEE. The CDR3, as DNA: TGTGCCAGCAGCTTGGGGAGGGGCTCCTACGAGCAGTACTTC. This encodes CASSLGRGSYEQYF.

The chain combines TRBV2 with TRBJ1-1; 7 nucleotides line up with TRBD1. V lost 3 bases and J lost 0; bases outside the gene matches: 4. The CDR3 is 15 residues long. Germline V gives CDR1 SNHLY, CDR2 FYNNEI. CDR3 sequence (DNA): TGTGCCAGCAGTGACACAGGGGCAATGAACACTGAAGCTTTCTTT. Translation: CASSDTGAMNTEAFF.

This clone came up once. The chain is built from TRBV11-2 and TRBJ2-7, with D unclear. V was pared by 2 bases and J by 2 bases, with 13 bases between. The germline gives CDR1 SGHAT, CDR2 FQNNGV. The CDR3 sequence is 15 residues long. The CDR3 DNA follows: TGTGCCAGCAGCTTACATCAACAGCTCGCCTACGAGCAGTACTTC. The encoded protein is CASSLHQQLAYEQYF. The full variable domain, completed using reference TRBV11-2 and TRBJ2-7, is EAGVAQSPRYKIIEKRQSVAFWCNPISGHATLYWYQQILGQGPKLLIQFQNNGVVDDSQLPKDRFSAERLKGVDSTLKIQPAKLEDSAVYLCASSLHQQLAYEQYFGPGTRLTVT.

This CDR3 is CASSVALGNTIYF. The CDR3 DNA follows: TGTGCCAGCAGCGTAGCTTTGGGAAACACCATATATTTT. The rearrangement links TRBV9 to TRBJ1-3; no clear D gene. The CDR3 is 13 residues long. Germline V gene data show CDR1 as SGDLS and CDR2 as YYNGEE. Trimming shortened V by 0 bases and J by 4 bases, and 5 bases separated the two germline ends.

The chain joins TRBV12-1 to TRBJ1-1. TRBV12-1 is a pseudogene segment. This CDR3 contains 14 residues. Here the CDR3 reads CASSLPGSDTEAFF. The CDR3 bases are TGTGCCAGCAGCTTGCCGGGGTCAGATACTGAAGCTTTCTTT.

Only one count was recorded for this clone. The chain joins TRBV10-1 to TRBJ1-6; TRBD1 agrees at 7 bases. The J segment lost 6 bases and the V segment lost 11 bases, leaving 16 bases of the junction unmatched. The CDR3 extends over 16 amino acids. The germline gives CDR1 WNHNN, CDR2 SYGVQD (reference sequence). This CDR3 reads CAGPTGTVYCNSPLHF. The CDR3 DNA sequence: TGCGCCGGACCAACCGGGACAGTCTACTGTAATTCACCCCTCCACTTT.

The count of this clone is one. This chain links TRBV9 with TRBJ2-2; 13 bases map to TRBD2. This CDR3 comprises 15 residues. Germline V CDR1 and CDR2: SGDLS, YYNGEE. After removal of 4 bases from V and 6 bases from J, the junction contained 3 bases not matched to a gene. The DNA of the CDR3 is TGTGCCAGCAGCACTAGCGGGGGGGCGTCCGGGGAGCTGTTTTTT. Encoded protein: CASSTSGGASGELFF.

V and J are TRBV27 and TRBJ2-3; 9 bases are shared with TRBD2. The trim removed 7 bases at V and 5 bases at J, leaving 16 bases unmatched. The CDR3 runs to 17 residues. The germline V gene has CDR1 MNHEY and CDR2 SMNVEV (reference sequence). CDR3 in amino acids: CASTGAGGPYGRDTQYF. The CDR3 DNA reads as TGTGCCAGCACCGGGGCGGGGGGGCCGTACGGCAGAGATACGCAGTATTTT.

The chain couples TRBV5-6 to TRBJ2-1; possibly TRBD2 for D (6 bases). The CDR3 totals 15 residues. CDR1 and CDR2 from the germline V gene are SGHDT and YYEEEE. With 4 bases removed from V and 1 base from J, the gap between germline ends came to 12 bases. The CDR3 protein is CASSPRLVSYNEQFF. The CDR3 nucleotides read TGTGCCAGCAGCCCCCGACTAGTATCCTACAATGAGCAGTTCTTC.

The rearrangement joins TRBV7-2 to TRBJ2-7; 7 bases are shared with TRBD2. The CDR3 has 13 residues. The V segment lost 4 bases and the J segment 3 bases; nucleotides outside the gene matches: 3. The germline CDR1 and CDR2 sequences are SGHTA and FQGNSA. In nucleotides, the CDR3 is TGTGCCAGCAGCTCCTGGGGGGGCTACGAGCAGTACTTC. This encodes CASSSWGGYEQYF.

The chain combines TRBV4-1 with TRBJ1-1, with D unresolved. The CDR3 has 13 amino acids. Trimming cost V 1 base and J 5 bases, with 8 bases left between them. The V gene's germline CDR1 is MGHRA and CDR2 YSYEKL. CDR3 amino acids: CASSQVPGTEAFF. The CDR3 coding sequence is TGCGCCAGCAGCCAAGTCCCGGGGACTGAAGCTTTCTTT.

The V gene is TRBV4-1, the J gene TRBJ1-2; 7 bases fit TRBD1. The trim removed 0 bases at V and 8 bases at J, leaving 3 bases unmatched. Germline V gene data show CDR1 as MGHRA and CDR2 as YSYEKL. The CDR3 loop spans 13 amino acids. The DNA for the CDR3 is TGCGCCAGCAGCCAAGACCTAGGGGGCGGCTACACCTTC. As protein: CASSQDLGGGYTF.

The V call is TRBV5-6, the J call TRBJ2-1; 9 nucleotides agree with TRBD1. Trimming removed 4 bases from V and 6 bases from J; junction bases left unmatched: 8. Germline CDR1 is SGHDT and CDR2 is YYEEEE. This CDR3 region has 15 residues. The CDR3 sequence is CASSPGTGLPNEQFF. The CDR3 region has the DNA TGTGCCAGCAGCCCCGGGACAGGGCTGCCCAATGAGCAGTTCTTC.

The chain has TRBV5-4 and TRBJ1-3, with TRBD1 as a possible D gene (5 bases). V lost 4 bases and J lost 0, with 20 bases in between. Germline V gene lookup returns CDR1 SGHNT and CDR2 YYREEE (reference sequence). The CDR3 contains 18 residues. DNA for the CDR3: TGTGCCAGCAGCCTCCAGACAGTGCCCGATGCCTCTGGAAACACCATATATTTT. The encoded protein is CASSLQTVPDASGNTIYF. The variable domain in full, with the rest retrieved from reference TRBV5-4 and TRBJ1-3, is ETGVTQSPTHLIKTRGQQVTLRCSSQSGHNTVSWYQQALGQGPQFIFQYYREEENGRGNFPPRFSGLQFPNYSSELNVNALELDDSALYLCASSLQTVPDASGNTIYFGEGSWLTVV.

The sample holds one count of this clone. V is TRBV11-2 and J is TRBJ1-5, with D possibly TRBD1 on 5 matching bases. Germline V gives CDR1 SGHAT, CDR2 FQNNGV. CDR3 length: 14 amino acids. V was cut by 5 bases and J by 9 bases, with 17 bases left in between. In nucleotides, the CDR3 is TGTGCCAGCAGCCCCCAATGGGGGGATGGGCCCCAGCATTTT. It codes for CASSPQWGDGPQHF.

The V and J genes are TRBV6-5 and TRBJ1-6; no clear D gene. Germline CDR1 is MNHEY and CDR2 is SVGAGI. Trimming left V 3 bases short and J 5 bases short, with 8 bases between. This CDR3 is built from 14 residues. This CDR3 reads CASSYVGDNSPLHF. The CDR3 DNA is TGTGCCAGCAGTTATGTCGGGGATAATTCACCCCTCCACTTT.

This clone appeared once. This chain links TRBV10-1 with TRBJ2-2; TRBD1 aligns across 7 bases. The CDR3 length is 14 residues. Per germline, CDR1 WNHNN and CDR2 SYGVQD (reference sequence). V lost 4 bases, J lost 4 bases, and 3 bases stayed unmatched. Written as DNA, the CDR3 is TGCGCCAGCAGTGGCAACAGGGGCACCGGGGAGCTGTTTTTT. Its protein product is CASSGNRGTGELFF.

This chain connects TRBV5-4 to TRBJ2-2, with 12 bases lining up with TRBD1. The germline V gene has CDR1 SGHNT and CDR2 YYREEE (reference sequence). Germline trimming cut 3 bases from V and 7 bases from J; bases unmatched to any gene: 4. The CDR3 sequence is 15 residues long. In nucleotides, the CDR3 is TGTGCCAGCAGCTCGGGACAGGGGGCTGGCGGGGAGCTGTTTTTT. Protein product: CASSSGQGAGGELFF. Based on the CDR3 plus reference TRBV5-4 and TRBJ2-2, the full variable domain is ETGVTQSPTHLIKTRGQQVTLRCSSQSGHNTVSWYQQALGQGPQFIFQYYREEENGRGNFPPRFSGLQFPNYSSELNVNALELDDSALYLCASSSGQGAGGELFFGEGSRLTVL.

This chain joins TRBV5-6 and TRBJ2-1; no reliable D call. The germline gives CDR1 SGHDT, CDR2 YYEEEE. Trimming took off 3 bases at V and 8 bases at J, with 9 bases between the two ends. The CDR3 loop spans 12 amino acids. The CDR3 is CASSSVLDEQFF. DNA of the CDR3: TGTGCCAGCAGCTCCGTCCTCGATGAGCAGTTCTTC.

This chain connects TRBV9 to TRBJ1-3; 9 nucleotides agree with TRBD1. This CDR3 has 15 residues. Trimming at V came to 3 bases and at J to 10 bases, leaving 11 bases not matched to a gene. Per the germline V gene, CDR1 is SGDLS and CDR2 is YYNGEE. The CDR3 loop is CASSDGTGPSGTIYF. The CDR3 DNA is TGTGCCAGCAGCGACGGGACAGGGCCCTCAGGGACCATATATTTT.

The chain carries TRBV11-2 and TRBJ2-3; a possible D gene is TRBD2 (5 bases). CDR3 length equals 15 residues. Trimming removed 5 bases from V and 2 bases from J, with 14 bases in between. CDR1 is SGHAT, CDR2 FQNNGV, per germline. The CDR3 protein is CASSTRGRATDTQYF. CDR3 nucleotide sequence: TGTGCCAGCAGCACCCGGGGTAGGGCCACAGATACGCAGTATTTT.